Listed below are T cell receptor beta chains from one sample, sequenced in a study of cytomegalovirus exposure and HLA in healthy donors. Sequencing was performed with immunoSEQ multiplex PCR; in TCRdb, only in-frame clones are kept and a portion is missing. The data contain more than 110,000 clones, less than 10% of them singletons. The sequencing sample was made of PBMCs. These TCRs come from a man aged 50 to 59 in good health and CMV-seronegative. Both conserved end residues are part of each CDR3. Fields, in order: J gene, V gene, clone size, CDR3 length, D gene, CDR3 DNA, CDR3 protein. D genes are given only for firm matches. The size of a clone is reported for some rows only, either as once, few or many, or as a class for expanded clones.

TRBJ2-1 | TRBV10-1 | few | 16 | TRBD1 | TGCGCCAGCAGTGAGTCGAGGGGACAGAACTACAATGAGCAGTTCTTC | CASSESRGQNYNEQFF
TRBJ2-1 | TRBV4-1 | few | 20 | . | TGCGCCAGCAGCCCCGTAGGGGGGGAGCCCCAGTACACTAGCTCCAATGAGCAGTTCTTC | CASSPVGGEPQYTSSNEQFF
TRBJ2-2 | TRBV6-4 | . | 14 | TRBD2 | TGTGCCAGCAGAGGACTAGGGAACACCGGGGAGCTGTTTTTT | CASRGLGNTGELFF
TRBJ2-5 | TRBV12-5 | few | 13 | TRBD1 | TGTGCTAGTGGTTTACAGGGGGCAGAGACCCAGTACTTC | CASGLQGAETQYF
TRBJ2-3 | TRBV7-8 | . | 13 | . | TGTGCCAGCAGTCTCCCGGGGGCAGATACGCAGTATTTT | CASSLPGADTQYF
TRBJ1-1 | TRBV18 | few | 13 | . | TGTGCCAGCTCCCCCTATACGGACACTGAAGCTTTCTTT | CASSPYTDTEAFF
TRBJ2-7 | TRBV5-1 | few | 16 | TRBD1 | TGCGCCAGCAGCTTGGCCCCCGTAGGGGGCAACTACGAGCAGTACTTC | CASSLAPVGGNYEQYF
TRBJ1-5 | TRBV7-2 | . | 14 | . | TGTGCCAGCAGGTCAGGGATTAGCAATCAGCCCCAGCATTTT | CASRSGISNQPQHF
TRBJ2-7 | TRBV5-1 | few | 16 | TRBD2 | TGCGCCAGCAGCCCTGGGACTAGCGGGAGTCCATACGAGCAGTACTTC | CASSPGTSGSPYEQYF
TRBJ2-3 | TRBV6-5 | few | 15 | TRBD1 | TGTGCCAGCACCGACGGGGCAGGGGGCGCAGATACGCAGTATTTT | CASTDGAGGADTQYF
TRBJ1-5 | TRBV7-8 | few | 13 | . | TGTGCCAGCAGCGCAGGGAGGCCTCAGCCCCAGCATTTT | CASSAGRPQPQHF
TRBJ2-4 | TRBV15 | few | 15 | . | TGTGCCACCAGCAGACCCGGGGGGCTCAAAAACATTCAGTACTTC | CATSRPGGLKNIQYF
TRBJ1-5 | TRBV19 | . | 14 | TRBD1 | TGTGCCAGTAGTATTGACAGGGACAATCAGCCCCAGCATTTT | CASSIDRDNQPQHF
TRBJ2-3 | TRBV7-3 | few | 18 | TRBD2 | TGTGCCAGCAGCCCTATTGAAAAGCGGGGGGGATACACAGATACGCAGTATTTT | CASSPIEKRGGYTDTQYF
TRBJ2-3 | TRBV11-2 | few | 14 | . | TGTGCCAGCAGCTTAGGACAGGTCACAGATACGCAGTATTTT | CASSLGQVTDTQYF
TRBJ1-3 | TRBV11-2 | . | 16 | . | TGTGCCAGCAGCTTATACCCAGATTTGTCTGTTTACACCATATATTTT | CASSLYPDLSVYTIYF
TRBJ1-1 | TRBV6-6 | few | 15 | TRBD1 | TGTGCCAGCAGTTACCAGGGACAGATGAACACTGAAGCTTTCTTT | CASSYQGQMNTEAFF
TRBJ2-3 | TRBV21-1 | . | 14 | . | TGTGCCAGCAGAAGCGGCGCCGGCACAGATACGCAGTATTTT | CASRSGAGTDTQYF
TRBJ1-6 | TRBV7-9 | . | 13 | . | TGTGCCAGCACCGGACAGAGAAATTCACCCCTCCACTTT | CASTGQRNSPLHF
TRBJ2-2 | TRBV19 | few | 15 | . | TGTGCCAGTAGTATTTCCAGGGCGAACACCGGGGAGCTGTTTTTT | CASSISRANTGELFF
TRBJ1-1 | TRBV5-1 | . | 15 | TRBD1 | TGCGCCAGCAGCTTTATACAGGGGGGGAACACTGAAGCTTTCTTT | CASSFIQGGNTEAFF
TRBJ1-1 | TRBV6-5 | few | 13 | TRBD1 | TGTGCCAGCAGTTACGGGACAGACACTGAAGCTTTCTTT | CASSYGTDTEAFF
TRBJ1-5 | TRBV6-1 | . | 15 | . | TGTGCCAGCACCGAGGGGGGGATTAGCAATCAGCCCCAGCATTTT | CASTEGGISNQPQHF
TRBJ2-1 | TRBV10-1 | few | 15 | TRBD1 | TGCGCCAGCAGTGACGGACAGGGGGCGCGGGGTGAGCAGTTCTTC | CASSDGQGARGEQFF
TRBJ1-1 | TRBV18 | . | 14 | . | TGTGCCAGCTCACCACAGAGGCGGGAGACTGAAGCTTTCTTT | CASSPQRRETEAFF
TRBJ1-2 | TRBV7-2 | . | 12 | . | TGTGCCAGCAGCTTAGACAGAAGCGGCTACACCTTC | CASSLDRSGYTF